This T cell receptor (beta chain) is drawn from a study of molecular identifiers for immune sequencing clone quantification. Broader study findings: Identical TCR molecules that share a barcode could lead to an underestimation of highly expanded clone sizes.

Between about 19,000 and 1,100,000 sorted cells, with 10%, 30% or 50% RNA, yielded naive CD8 libraries. In the sort, naive CD8 T cells were defined as CD8+CD4-CCR7+CD45RA+. Preparation of the bulk TCR libraries relied on previously described methods and listed TCR primers. MiXCR, applied by TCRdb to the PCR reads, yields one record per CDR3 protein. The repertoire consists of approximately 500,000 distinct CDR3 sequences, with around 23% occurring once and the leading ten covering roughly 0.79%. Trimming took off 6 bases at V and 3 bases at J, with 12 bases between the two ends. From germline, CDR1 is LNHDA and CDR2 SQIVND (reference sequence). The CDR3 has 13 residues. Notes on this clonotype: Its antigen remains unidentified.

The source material was naive CD8+ T cells from blood, with Jurkat cell RNA spiked in. Sample subset: FACS-sorted CD8+CD4-CCR7+CD45RA+ naive T cells. The chain combines TRBV19 with TRBJ2-7; no clear D gene. This receptor was obtained from a human donor in good health. Some libraries in this study had Jurkat cell RNA spiked in. The CDR3 bases are TGTGCCAGTAGCGGCCGCATCGGCTACGAGCAGTACTTC. Translation gives CASSGRIGYEQYF.